These T cell receptor beta chains were read from a single sample in a study of cytomegalovirus exposure and HLA in healthy donors. Assay: immunoSEQ multiplex PCR; the TCRdb copy retains only in-frame clones and omits some. The profile shows approximately 200,000 clones, about 83% of them singletons. The specimen sequenced was PBMCs. These receptors were collected from a woman aged 25 to 39 in good health and CMV-seropositive. Both conserved end residues are part of each CDR3. The order of the fields is clone size, D gene, J gene, V gene, CDR3 DNA, CDR3 protein. A D gene is named only where the DNA matches it firmly. Size is omitted from some rows. Given values are once, few, many or a class for expanded clones.

-	TRBD1	TRBJ1-4	TRBV6-6	TGTGCCAGCAGTTCTGGGACAGGGTCCGAAAAACTGTTTTTT	CASSSGTGSEKLFF
-	-	TRBJ2-7	TRBV27	TGTGCCACCTGGCGCGGGCAGTCCTCCTACGAGCAGTACTTC	CATWRGQSSYEQYF
few	-	TRBJ2-1	TRBV25-1	TGTGCCAGCAGTGAATCGGGGAATGAGCAGTTCTTC	CASSESGNEQFF
-	-	TRBJ1-2	TRBV6-5	TGTGCCAGCAGGGGGGGTTACGGCGGCTACACCTTC	CASRGGYGGYTF
-	TRBD1	TRBJ1-4	TRBV19	TGTGCCAGTAGTATCGCGGACAGGGATGAAAAACTGTTTTTT	CASSIADRDEKLFF
-	-	TRBJ2-7	TRBV7-9	TGTGCCAGCAGCTTAGATCTGGGGCTGGAGACCTACGAGCAGTACTTC	CASSLDLGLETYEQYF
-	-	TRBJ1-5	TRBV19	TGTGCCAGTAGTTGGGGAGGGGGGTCGAATCAGCCCCAGCATTTT	CASSWGGGSNQPQHF
-	TRBD1	TRBJ2-3	TRBV7-7	TGTGCTAGCAGCCCTGGGACAGGGGGAGATACGCAGTATTTT	CASSPGTGGDTQYF
once	TRBD1	TRBJ1-5	TRBV10-1	TGCGCCAGCAGTGAGATAGACAGGGTTTCTAATCAGCCCCAGCATTTT	CASSEIDRVSNQPQHF
few	-	TRBJ2-1	TRBV29-1	TGCAGCTCACGGGACAAGAACAATGAGCAGTTCTTC	CSSRDKNNEQFF
-	-	TRBJ1-4	TRBV5-4	TGTGCCAGCAGCACCCTGGGCGCAACTAATGAAAAACTGTTTTTT	CASSTLGATNEKLFF
-	-	TRBJ1-5	TRBV6-5	TGTGCCAGCAGTTTCCGTGATCAGCCCCAGCATTTT	CASSFRDQPQHF
-	TRBD2	TRBJ2-1	TRBV28	TGTGCCAGCAGTGAGGTAGCGGGAGGGGGGTTCTTC	CASSEVAGGGFF
-	-	TRBJ2-7	TRBV7-9	TGTGCCAGCAGCTTAGACTACGCGACAGACTACGAGCAGTACTTC	CASSLDYATDYEQYF
-	TRBD1	TRBJ1-2	TRBV4-3	TGCGCCAGCAGCCAGGGACAGGGGGACGGGTATGGCTACACCTTC	CASSQGQGDGYGYTF
once	TRBD1	TRBJ1-2	TRBV7-9	TGTGCCAGCAGCTTACTAGGGACAGGGATCGGACCTATGGGGGGCTACACCTTC	CASSLLGTGIGPMGGYTF
-	-	TRBJ2-2	TRBV6-1	TGTGCCAGCAGTCCTACTAGCCCGAACACCGGGGAGCTGTTTTTT	CASSPTSPNTGELFF
-	-	TRBJ1-2	TRBV7-2	TGTGCCAGCAGCTTAGGTGGGCCAGGGTATGGCTACACCTTC	CASSLGGPGYGYTF
-	TRBD1	TRBJ1-1	TRBV2	TGTGCCAGCAGTGAACCGACAGGGGGTGACACTGAAGCTTTCTTT	CASSEPTGGDTEAFF
once	TRBD2	TRBJ2-3	TRBV5-1	TGCGCCAGCAGCCCCGGGACTAGCTCTTTCACAGATACGCAGTATTTT	CASSPGTSSFTDTQYF
-	-	TRBJ1-3	TRBV6-1	TGTGCCAGCAGGACACCGATCAACTCTGGAAACACCATATATTTT	CASRTPINSGNTIYF
-	TRBD1	TRBJ1-4	TRBV29-1	TGCAGCGTTGGGCACTCCCCCGACAGGGGTTTGTTTTTT	CSVGHSPDRGLFF
-	-	TRBJ1-1	TRBV5-1	TGCGCCAGCAGCTTGGTCGGGAGGCCTATGAACACTGAAGCTTTCTTT	CASSLVGRPMNTEAFF
-	-	TRBJ2-7	TRBV18	TGTGCCAGCTCACCCGGCGTAGGAAGCGGCGACTCCTACGAGCAGTACTTC	CASSPGVGSGDSYEQYF
once	-	TRBJ2-2	TRBV19	TGTGCCAGTAGTATAGGCCGGACACGACACACCGGGGAGCTGTTTTTT	CASSIGRTRHTGELFF
-	TRBD2	TRBJ2-3	TRBV6-5	TGTGCCAGCAGACGGGGGGAGGTAGATACGCAGTATTTT	CASRRGEVDTQYF
-	TRBD1	TRBJ2-7	TRBV5-6	TGTGCCAGCAGCTGGGACAGGGGGACCTACGAGCAGTACTTC	CASSWDRGTYEQYF
-	TRBD2	TRBJ2-1	TRBV7-3	TGTGCCAGCAGCTTCCGCCCATCTAGCGGGGAATACAATGAGCAGTTCTTC	CASSFRPSSGEYNEQFF
-	-	TRBJ1-2	TRBV7-2	TGTGCCAGCAGCTTAGTCCGTTGGGACGGGGGGACGGGTGGCTACACCTTC	CASSLVRWDGGTGGYTF
-	-	TRBJ1-1	TRBV2	TGTGCCAGCAGTGCGAGCCGGACAAATCAAGCTTTCTTT	CASSASRTNQAFF
-	-	TRBJ1-6	TRBV7-9	TGTGCCAGCAGCGCGGGTTACGGAGAGTCACCCCTCCACTTT	CASSAGYGESPLHF
few	-	TRBJ1-1	TRBV4-2	TGTGCCAGCAGCCAAGTACTCGGGAACACTGAAGCTTTCTTT	CASSQVLGNTEAFF
few	TRBD1	TRBJ2-7	TRBV7-8	TGTGCCAGCAGCCCACAAACGGGACAGGGTTACGAGCAGTACTTC	CASSPQTGQGYEQYF
-	-	TRBJ2-3	TRBV29-1	TGCAGCGTGAGGGACATCCCAGATACGCAGTATTTT	CSVRDIPDTQYF
-	-	TRBJ2-7	TRBV11-3	TGTGCCAGCAGCTCCGGACGGGGTCTCTACGAGCAGTACTTC	CASSSGRGLYEQYF
-	-	TRBJ1-4	TRBV10-1	TGCGCCAGCAGTCTAAGGAGGGCAACTAATGAAAAACTGTTTTTT	CASSLRRATNEKLFF
-	-	TRBJ1-4	TRBV5-4	TGTGCCAGCAGTCACCACACCTCGAGGAATGAAAAACTGTTTTTT	CASSHHTSRNEKLFF
few	-	TRBJ2-1	TRBV10-1	TGCGCCAGCAGTACAGGGAATGAGCAGTTCTTC	CASSTGNEQFF
-	TRBD1	TRBJ1-2	TRBV10-3	TGTGCCATCTCCCCGGGATCGGGACAGGCAAAGCCCGGCTACACCTTC	CAISPGSGQAKPGYTF
-	TRBD1	TRBJ1-1	TRBV10-1	TGCGCCAGCAGTGGGAACAGGGGATTGGGCACTGAAGCTTTCTTT	CASSGNRGLGTEAFF
-	-	TRBJ1-2	TRBV9	TGTGCCAGCAGCGTAGCTCGGGAGGTAGGACTTTATGGCTACACCTTC	CASSVAREVGLYGYTF
-	TRBD2	TRBJ2-7	TRBV19	TGTGCCAGTAGTATACTAGCGGGAGGGTACGAGCAGTACTTC	CASSILAGGYEQYF
-	-	TRBJ2-3	TRBV7-8	TGTGCCAGCAGCTTAGCGCAGGGAGGACTGGGCACAGATACGCAGTATTTT	CASSLAQGGLGTDTQYF
few	-	TRBJ2-1	TRBV7-9	TGTTCCAGCGAAGCGACCAATGAGCAGTTCTTC	CSSEATNEQFF
-	-	TRBJ1-1	TRBV6-5	TGTGCCAGCAGCCCCCTGGACAGAGAGAACACTGAAGCTTTCTTT	CASSPLDRENTEAFF
-	-	TRBJ2-3	TRBV18	TGTGCCAGCTCACCGTACAGGGATTCAGATACGCAGTATTTT	CASSPYRDSDTQYF
-	-	TRBJ2-7	TRBV5-1	TGCGCCAGCAGCTTCCAATCCCCCTACGAGCAGTACTTC	CASSFQSPYEQYF
-	-	TRBJ1-1	TRBV5-1	TGCGCCAGCAGTCGGGGTGACACTGAAGCTTTCTTT	CASSRGDTEAFF